These T cell receptor beta chains were read from a single sample in a study of type 1 regulatory T cells. MiXCR, applied by TCRdb to the reads, yields one record per CDR3 protein. Of thousands of distinct CDR3 sequences listed, 27% are singletons. These receptors lack a known antigen. Sequencing used cultured T cells, either the whole culture or a sorted T cell fraction (not recorded which). The source of these receptors is a human donor in good health. The CDR3 runs from the conserved cysteine through the conserved F or W. D genes are given only for firm matches. Clone sizes are given selectively: once, few, many, or a class where the clone is expanded.

CDR3 length	J gene	V gene	D gene	clone size	CDR3 DNA	CDR3 protein
16	TRBJ2-1	TRBV7-8	TRBD1	medium-sized	TGTGCCAGCAGCTTAGCAGGGGGCACCACCTACAATGAGCAGTTCTTC	CASSLAGGTTYNEQFF
16	TRBJ1-5	TRBV6-1	-	medium-sized	TGTGCCAGCAGTGGGGGATACAGGCTTACGGATCAGCCCCAGCATTTT	CASSGGYRLTDQPQHF
14	TRBJ2-5	TRBV20-1	TRBD2	medium-sized	TGCAGTGCAACACTAGCGGGAGTTCGGGAGACCCAGTACTTC	CSATLAGVRETQYF
13	TRBJ2-7	TRBV5-1	TRBD2	medium-sized	TGCGCCAGCAGAACTAGCGGAACCTACGAGCAGTACTTC	CASRTSGTYEQYF
15	TRBJ1-1	TRBV12-3/TRBV12-4	TRBD1	-	TGTGCCAGCAGTTTGCGGACAGGGGGCTCGGGAGAAGCTTTCTTT	CASSLRTGGSGEAFF
16	TRBJ2-1	TRBV7-8	-	medium-sized	TGTGCCAGCAGCTTAGCTTCCGGGACCAGTAGGGATGAGCAGTTCTTC	CASSLASGTSRDEQFF
15	TRBJ1-6	TRBV6-5	TRBD1	many	TGTGCCAGCAGTCCCACCGGGACAGGGAATTCACCCCTCCACTTT	CASSPTGTGNSPLHF
17	TRBJ2-1	TRBV6-5	TRBD2	-	TGTGCCATCAGTGAGTCGGGGACTAGCTCCTCCTACAATGAGCAGTTCTTC	CAISESGTSSSYNEQFF
16	TRBJ2-3	TRBV28	TRBD2	medium-sized	TGTGCCAGCAGTTTATTACGACTAGCGGCCACAGATACGCAGTATTTT	CASSLLRLAATDTQYF
16	TRBJ2-3	TRBV20-1	-	many	TGCAGTGCTAGAGATTGGGGGGAGAGGCTTACAGATACGCAGTATTTT	CSARDWGERLTDTQYF
18	TRBJ1-5	TRBV18	TRBD1	medium-sized	TGTGCCAGCTCAATTAGACGGGCGGGACAGGGGAACAATCAGCCCCAGCATTTT	CASSIRRAGQGNNQPQHF
16	TRBJ2-6	TRBV7-8	TRBD1	once	TGTGCCAGCAGGGACAGGGGGCTTTCCGGGGCCAACGTCCTGACTTTC	CASRDRGLSGANVLTF
12	TRBJ1-1	TRBV18	-	medium-sized	TGTGCCAGCTCACCGGGGGGAAGTGAAGCTTTCTTT	CASSPGGSEAFF
13	TRBJ2-5	TRBV7-3	-	medium-sized	TGTGCCAGCAGCTTACGAGGGGGAGAGACCCAGTACTTC	CASSLRGGETQYF
14	TRBJ1-5	TRBV18	-	-	TGTGCCAGCTCACCACAGGGCGGGGGTCAGCCCCAGCATTTT	CASSPQGGGQPQHF
10	TRBJ2-5	TRBV20-1	-	medium-sized	TGCAGTGCTCTGGAGGGGACCCAGTACTTC	CSALEGTQYF
16	TRBJ2-2	TRBV5-1	TRBD2	-	TGCGCCAGCAGCCCCGGGACTAGCGGGAACACCGGGGAGCTGTTTTTT	CASSPGTSGNTGELFF
16	TRBJ2-6	TRBV5-1	TRBD1	medium-sized	TGCGCCAGCAGGGTTTCAGGGGGCACTGGGGCCAACGTCCTGACTTTC	CASRVSGGTGANVLTF
14	TRBJ2-1	TRBV6-5	TRBD1	medium-sized	TGTGCCAGCAGTACCCAGGACAGGGACAATGAGCAGTTCTTC	CASSTQDRDNEQFF
13	TRBJ2-5	TRBV28	-	-	TGTGCCAGCAGCCCCCTCAGGACAGAGACCCAGTACTTC	CASSPLRTETQYF
14	TRBJ2-3	TRBV15	-	medium-sized	TGTGCCACCTCCCTAGACAGGTTCACAGATACGCAGTATTTT	CATSLDRFTDTQYF
16	TRBJ1-1	TRBV7-9	-	medium-sized	TGTGCCAGCAGCACGGGTCACGGTGTGATGAACACTGAAGCTTTCTTT	CASSTGHGVMNTEAFF
15	TRBJ2-2	TRBV20-1	TRBD2	medium-sized	TGCAGTGCTAGCGGGAGGGCCGGGAACACCGGGGAGCTGTTTTTT	CSASGRAGNTGELFF
14	TRBJ2-7	TRBV25-1	TRBD2	medium-sized	TGTGCCAGCAGTGACTCTAGCGGGAGCTACGAGCAGTACTTC	CASSDSSGSYEQYF
14	TRBJ1-2	TRBV6-1	TRBD1	medium-sized	TGTGCCAGCAGTGAAAGGGGGCCCCTCGGTGGCTACACCTTC	CASSERGPLGGYTF
18	TRBJ2-1	TRBV7-2	-	medium-sized	TGTGCCAGCAGCTTAGCAGGGGGCGCTAGCGGGTCCTACAATGAGCAGTTCTTC	CASSLAGGASGSYNEQFF